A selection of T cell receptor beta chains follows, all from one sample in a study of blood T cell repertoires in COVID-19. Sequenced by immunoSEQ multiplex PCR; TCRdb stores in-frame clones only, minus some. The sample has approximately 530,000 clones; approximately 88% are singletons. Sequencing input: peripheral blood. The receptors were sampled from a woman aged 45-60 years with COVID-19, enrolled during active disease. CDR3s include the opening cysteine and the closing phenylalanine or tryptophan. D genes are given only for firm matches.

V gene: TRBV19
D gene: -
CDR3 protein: CASSEQSGTANEKLFF

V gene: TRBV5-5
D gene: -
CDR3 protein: CASSLTGPGETQYF

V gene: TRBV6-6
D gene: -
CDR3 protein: CASSDSLNTEAFF

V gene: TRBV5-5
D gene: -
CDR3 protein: CASEPTGRPTEAFF

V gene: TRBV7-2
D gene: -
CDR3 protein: CASSLRGGNQPQHF

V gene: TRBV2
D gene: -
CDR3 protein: CASHRTANTGELFF

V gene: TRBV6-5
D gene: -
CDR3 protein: CASSSRQVDEQYF

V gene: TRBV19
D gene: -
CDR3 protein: CASSTWGRATDTQYF

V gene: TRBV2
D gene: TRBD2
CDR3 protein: CASSETLAEETQYF

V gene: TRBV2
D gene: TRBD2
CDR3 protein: CASSRPSTGTSLVFIDTQYF

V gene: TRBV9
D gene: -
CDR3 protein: CASSGPHGYTF

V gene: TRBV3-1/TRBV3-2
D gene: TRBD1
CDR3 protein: CASGQGANYGYTF

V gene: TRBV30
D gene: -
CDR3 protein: CAWSVQTGYTF

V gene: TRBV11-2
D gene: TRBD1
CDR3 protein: CASSLRTGSGEQYF

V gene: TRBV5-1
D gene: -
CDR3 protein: CASSLQGRETGELFF

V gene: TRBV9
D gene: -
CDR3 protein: CASSVGPGPHQPQHF

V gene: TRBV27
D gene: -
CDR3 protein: CASSLRGGPYGYTF

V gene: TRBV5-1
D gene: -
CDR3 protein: CASSLYQGMNTIYF

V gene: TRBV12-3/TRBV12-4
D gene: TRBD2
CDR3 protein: CASGWTSEQFF

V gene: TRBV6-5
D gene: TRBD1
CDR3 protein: CASSPDPTGVYEQYF

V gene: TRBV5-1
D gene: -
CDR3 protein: CASSLAGSDNQPQHF

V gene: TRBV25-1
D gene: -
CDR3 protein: CASSDIVGEKLFF

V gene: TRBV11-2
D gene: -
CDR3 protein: CASSLDGNRETEAFF

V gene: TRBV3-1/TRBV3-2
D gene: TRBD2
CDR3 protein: CASSQSGGNTGELFF

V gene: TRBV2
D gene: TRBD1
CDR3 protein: CASTPIRGQREQYF

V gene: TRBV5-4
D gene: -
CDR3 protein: CASSSGATNEKLFF

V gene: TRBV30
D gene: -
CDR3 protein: CAWTPRSGNTIYF

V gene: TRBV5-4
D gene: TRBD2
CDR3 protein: CASSLVSGGALNEQFF

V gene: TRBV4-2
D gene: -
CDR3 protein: CASSQDQGPATNEKLFF

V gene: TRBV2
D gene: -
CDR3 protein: CASSTRDSGANVLTF

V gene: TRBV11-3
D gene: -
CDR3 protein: CASSLVGSMNTEAFF

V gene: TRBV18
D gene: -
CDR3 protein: CASSPNEEGYGYTF

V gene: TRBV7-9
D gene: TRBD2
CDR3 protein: CASSLGTSLSNEQFF

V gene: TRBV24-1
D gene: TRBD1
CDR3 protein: CATSDPRGPAGTETQYF

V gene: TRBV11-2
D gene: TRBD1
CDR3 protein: CASSRDRENTDTQYF

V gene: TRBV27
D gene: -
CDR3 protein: CASSLSPHTNYEQYF

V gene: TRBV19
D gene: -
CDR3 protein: CASSASPYEQYF

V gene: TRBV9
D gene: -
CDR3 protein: CASSVGDTGTDTQYF

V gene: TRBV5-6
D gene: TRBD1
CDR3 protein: CASSFSGTGTEKLFF

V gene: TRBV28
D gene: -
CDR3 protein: CASSSPGRNTEAFF

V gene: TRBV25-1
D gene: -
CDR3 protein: CASSARVDDNEQFF

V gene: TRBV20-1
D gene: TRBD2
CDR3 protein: CSASSGGGSMDTQYF

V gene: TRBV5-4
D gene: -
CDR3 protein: CASSPPSVETQYF

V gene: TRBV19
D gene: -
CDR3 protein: CASSIGQGGETQYF

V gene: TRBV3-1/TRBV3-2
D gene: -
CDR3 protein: CASSPGSYNEKLFF

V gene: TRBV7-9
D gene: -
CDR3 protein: CASSLRENSPLHF

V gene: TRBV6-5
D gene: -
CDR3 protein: CASSPIRSSYEQYF

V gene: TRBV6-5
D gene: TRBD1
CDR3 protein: CASRGQGAGYGYTF

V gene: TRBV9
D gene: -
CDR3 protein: CASRSTGKEDYGYTF

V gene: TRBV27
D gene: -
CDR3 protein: CASSLSRSSNTEAFF

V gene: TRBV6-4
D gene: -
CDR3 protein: CASSDSPRGGGGYTF

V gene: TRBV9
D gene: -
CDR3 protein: CASTPGRGDEKLFF

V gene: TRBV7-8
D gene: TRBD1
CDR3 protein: CASSLMIGQGVYEQYF

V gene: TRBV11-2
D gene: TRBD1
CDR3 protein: CASSKDRVGGYTF